This TCR beta chain came from a study of OX40 agonist ivuxolimab in advanced cancers. The overall study: Those treated in dose escalation had hepatocellular carcinoma, melanoma, renal cell cancer or head and neck cancer.

Study findings and constraints: The CD4+ and CD8+ T cells in the blood had expanded clonally by week 6 at 0.1 to 3.0 mg/kg.

In regard to this clone: What it recognizes is unknown.

Sequencing used immunoSEQ multiplex PCR; TCRdb keeps in-frame clones, though not all of them. The data contain some 90,000 clones, around 87% of them singletons. The TCR was taken from an adult with an advanced solid tumor such as melanoma, head and neck, liver or kidney cancer. The material sequenced was CD4+ or CD8+ T cells sorted from blood, taken in a trial of the OX40 agonist ivuxolimab.

This chain's CDR3 is CASRPDRGMNTEAFF. The CDR3 coding sequence is TGTGCCAGCAGGCCGGACAGGGGGATGAACACTGAAGCTTTCTTT. This chain links TRBV5-6 with TRBJ1-1; TRBD1 aligns across 10 bases. The germline V gene encodes CDR1 SGHDT and CDR2 YYEEEE. Unmatched junction bases numbered 4, after V lost 5 bases and J lost 0 bases. The CDR3 is 15 residues long.